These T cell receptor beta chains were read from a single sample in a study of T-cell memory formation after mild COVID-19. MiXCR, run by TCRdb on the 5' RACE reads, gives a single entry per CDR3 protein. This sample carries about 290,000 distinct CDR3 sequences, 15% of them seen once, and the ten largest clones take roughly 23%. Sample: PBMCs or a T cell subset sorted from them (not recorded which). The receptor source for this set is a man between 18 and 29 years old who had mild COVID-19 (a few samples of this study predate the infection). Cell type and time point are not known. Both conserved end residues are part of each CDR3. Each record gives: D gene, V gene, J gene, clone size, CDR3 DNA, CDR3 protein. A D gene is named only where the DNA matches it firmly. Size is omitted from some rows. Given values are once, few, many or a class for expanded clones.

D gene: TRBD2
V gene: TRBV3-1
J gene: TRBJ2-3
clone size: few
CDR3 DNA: TGTGCCAGCAGCCAAGCGACTAGCGGGGATTTCACAGATACGCAGTATTTT
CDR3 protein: CASSQATSGDFTDTQYF

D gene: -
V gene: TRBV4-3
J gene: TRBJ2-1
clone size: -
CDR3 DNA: TGCGCCAGCAGCCAAGAAGGGTTGGGGGGTTATGAGCAGTTCTTC
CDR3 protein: CASSQEGLGGYEQFF

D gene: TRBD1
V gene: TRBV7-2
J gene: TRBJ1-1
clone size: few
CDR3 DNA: TGTGCCAGCAGCTTTTACGTGGGACAGGCGAGCACTGAAGCTTTCTTT
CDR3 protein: CASSFYVGQASTEAFF

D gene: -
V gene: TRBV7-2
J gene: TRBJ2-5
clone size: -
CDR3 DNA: TGTGCCAGCAGCGAGATTCGGGGGCTAGAGACCCAGTACTTC
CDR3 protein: CASSEIRGLETQYF

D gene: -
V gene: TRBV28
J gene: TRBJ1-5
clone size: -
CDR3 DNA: TGTGCCCCGTACGGGGGATGGGGTCAGCCCCAGCATTTT
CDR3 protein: CAPYGGWGQPQHF

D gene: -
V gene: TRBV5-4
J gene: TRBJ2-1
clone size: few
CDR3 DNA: TGTGCCAGCAGCTACGGGACTCCGACGTACAATGAGCAGTTCTTC
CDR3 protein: CASSYGTPTYNEQFF

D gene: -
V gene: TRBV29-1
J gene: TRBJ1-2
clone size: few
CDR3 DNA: TGCAGCGTTGATCGGGGGGCCTATGGCTACACCTTC
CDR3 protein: CSVDRGAYGYTF

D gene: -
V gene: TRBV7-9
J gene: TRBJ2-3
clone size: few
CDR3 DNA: TGTGCCAGCAGCTTGGGTTCTGCAGATACGCAGTATTTT
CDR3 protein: CASSLGSADTQYF

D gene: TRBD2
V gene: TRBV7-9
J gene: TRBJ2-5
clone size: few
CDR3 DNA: TGTGCCAGCAGCCGAAAAGGGACTAGCGCAGAGACCCAGTACTTC
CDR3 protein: CASSRKGTSAETQYF

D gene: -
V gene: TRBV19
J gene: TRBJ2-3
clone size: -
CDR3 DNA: TGTGCCAGTCGGGGGAATACGCAGTATTTT
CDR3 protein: CASRGNTQYF

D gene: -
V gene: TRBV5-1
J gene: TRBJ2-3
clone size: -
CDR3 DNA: TGCGCCAGCAGCCTCATCGACGGGCGCACAGATACGCAGTATTTT
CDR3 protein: CASSLIDGRTDTQYF

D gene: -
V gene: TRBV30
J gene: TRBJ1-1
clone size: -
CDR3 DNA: TGTGCCTGGAGCGGGCTAATTTTCGTAACTGAAGCTTTCTTT
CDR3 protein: CAWSGLIFVTEAFF

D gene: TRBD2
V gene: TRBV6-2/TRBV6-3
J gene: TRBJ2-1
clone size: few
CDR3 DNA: TGTGCCAGCAGTGGGGCGGGGGGGCCTTCTAGTGAGCAGTTCTTC
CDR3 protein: CASSGAGGPSSEQFF

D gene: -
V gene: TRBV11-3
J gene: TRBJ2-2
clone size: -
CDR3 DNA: TGTGCCAGCAGCTTATTGGGGGCGGAGAACACCGGGGAGCTGTTTTTT
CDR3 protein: CASSLLGAENTGELFF

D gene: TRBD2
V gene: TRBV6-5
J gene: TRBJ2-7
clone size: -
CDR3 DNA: TGTGCCAGCAGTCAGCGGGACGAGGGCGAGCAGTACTTC
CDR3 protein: CASSQRDEGEQYF

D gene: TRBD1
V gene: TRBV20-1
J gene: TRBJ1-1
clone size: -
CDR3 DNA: TGCAGTGCTAGAGAGGGGACAGCGAACACTGAAGCTTTCTTT
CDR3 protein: CSAREGTANTEAFF

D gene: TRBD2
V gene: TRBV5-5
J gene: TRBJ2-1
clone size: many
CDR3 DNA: TGTGCCAGCAGCCAACTAGCGGGGTCTTACAATGAGCAGTTCTTC
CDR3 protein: CASSQLAGSYNEQFF

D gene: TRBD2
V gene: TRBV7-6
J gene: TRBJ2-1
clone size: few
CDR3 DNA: TGTGCCAGCAGCCCAGGGGCGGGGGGGCCTGATGAGCAGTTCTTC
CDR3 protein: CASSPGAGGPDEQFF

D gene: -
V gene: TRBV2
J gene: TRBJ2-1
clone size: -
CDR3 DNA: TGTGCCAGCTACTTCTCGGCCCCAAATGAGCAGTTCTTC
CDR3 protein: CASYFSAPNEQFF

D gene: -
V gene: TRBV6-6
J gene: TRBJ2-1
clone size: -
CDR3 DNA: TGTGCCAGCAACTCCCGGGGACTGACATGGCATGAGCAGTTCTTC
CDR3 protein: CASNSRGLTWHEQFF

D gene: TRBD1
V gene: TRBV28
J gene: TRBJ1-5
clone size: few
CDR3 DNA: TGTGCCAGCAGTCGGGACAGGTTGGGTGGCAATCAGCCCCAGCATTTT
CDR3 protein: CASSRDRLGGNQPQHF

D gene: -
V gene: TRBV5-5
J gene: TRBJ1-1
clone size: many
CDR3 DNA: TGTGCCAGCAGCACACGAGGAGGCAGGGAAGCTTTCTTT
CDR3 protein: CASSTRGGREAFF

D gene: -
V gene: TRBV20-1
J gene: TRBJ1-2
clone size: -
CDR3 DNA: TGCAGTGCTAACCTCCGTGGCTACACCTTC
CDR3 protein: CSANLRGYTF